A selection of T cell receptor beta chains follows, all from one sample in a study of immune cell composition in non-small cell lung cancer. Produced via immunoSEQ multiplex PCR; TCRdb's table is partial and in-frame only. The table has about 2,200 clones, roughly three quarters seen once; the top ten hold about 14%. The sample consisted of non-adjacent lung tissue. The source of these receptors is a human donor with non-small cell lung cancer. Each CDR3 is given with its conserved first and last residue. Each record gives: D gene, V gene, clone size, J gene, CDR3 DNA, CDR3 protein. D genes are given only for firm matches. Size is stated for part of the rows, as once, few or many counts, or as a class when the clone is expanded.

d_gene: TRBD1; v_gene: TRBV7-9; abundance: NA; j_gene: TRBJ1-2; CDR3nt: TGTGCCAGCAGCCCCGGGACAGGGGGGTATGGCTACACCTTC; CDR3aa: CASSPGTGGYGYTF
d_gene: NA; v_gene: TRBV7-3; abundance: NA; j_gene: TRBJ1-4; CDR3nt: TGTGCCAGCAGCCGAGCGCGAGATGAAAAACTGTTTTTT; CDR3aa: CASSRARDEKLFF
d_gene: NA; v_gene: TRBV28; abundance: NA; j_gene: TRBJ2-7; CDR3nt: TGTGCCAGCAGTTTAAATTTTGGCGGGGCCGAGCAGTACTTC; CDR3aa: CASSLNFGGAEQYF
d_gene: TRBD2; v_gene: TRBV5-1; abundance: NA; j_gene: TRBJ2-7; CDR3nt: TGCGCCAGCAGCTTGGAAAGCGGGGGGGCCGGGGAGCAGTACTTC; CDR3aa: CASSLESGGAGEQYF
d_gene: NA; v_gene: TRBV5-6; abundance: hyperexpanded; j_gene: TRBJ1-6; CDR3nt: TGTGCCAGCAGCTTGGCCGGAGGGGTAGATTCACCCCTCCACTTT; CDR3aa: CASSLAGGVDSPLHF
d_gene: NA; v_gene: TRBV6-6; abundance: NA; j_gene: TRBJ1-2; CDR3nt: TGTGCCAGCAGTTACCAACCCAGGTACTATGGCTACACCTTC; CDR3aa: CASSYQPRYYGYTF
d_gene: NA; v_gene: TRBV21-1; abundance: NA; j_gene: TRBJ1-2; CDR3nt: TGTGCCAGGATCAGAGGGGGATCGAACTATGGCTACACCTTC; CDR3aa: CARIRGGSNYGYTF
d_gene: NA; v_gene: TRBV7-9; abundance: once; j_gene: TRBJ2-7; CDR3nt: TGTGCCAGCAGCTTAGGACAGGAAGGTGGCGAGCAGTACTTC; CDR3aa: CASSLGQEGGEQYF
d_gene: NA; v_gene: TRBV11-1; abundance: once; j_gene: TRBJ2-5; CDR3nt: TGTGCCAGCAGCGTTCCTGGGGGGGAGACCCAGTACTTC; CDR3aa: CASSVPGGETQYF
d_gene: TRBD1; v_gene: TRBV7-2; abundance: NA; j_gene: TRBJ2-7; CDR3nt: TGTGCCAGCAGCCCAGGACAGGGCCCCTACGAGCAGTACTTC; CDR3aa: CASSPGQGPYEQYF
d_gene: TRBD1; v_gene: TRBV5-6; abundance: NA; j_gene: TRBJ1-1; CDR3nt: TGTGCCAGCAGCCTGCCCGGGACAGGGAACACTGAAGCTTTCTTT; CDR3aa: CASSLPGTGNTEAFF
d_gene: NA; v_gene: TRBV13; abundance: NA; j_gene: TRBJ2-5; CDR3nt: TGTGCCAGCAGCGAACGACTAGGCTGGGAGACCCAGTACTTC; CDR3aa: CASSERLGWETQYF
d_gene: TRBD1; v_gene: TRBV18; abundance: NA; j_gene: TRBJ1-1; CDR3nt: TGTGCCAGCTCACCTCTGCCCGACAGGGGCAACACTGAAGCTTTCTTT; CDR3aa: CASSPLPDRGNTEAFF
d_gene: TRBD1; v_gene: TRBV6-6; abundance: once; j_gene: TRBJ2-2; CDR3nt: TGTGCCAGCAGTTGGGCAGGGGGCACCGGGGAGCTGTTTTTT; CDR3aa: CASSWAGGTGELFF
d_gene: TRBD1; v_gene: TRBV7-6; abundance: NA; j_gene: TRBJ1-6; CDR3nt: TGTGCCAGCAGCCCCAGGGGGGATCGATCACCCCTCCACTTT; CDR3aa: CASSPRGDRSPLHF
d_gene: NA; v_gene: TRBV7-9; abundance: NA; j_gene: TRBJ2-5; CDR3nt: TGTGCCAGCAGTTTTGGACAGAGACGATGGGAGACCCAGTACTTC; CDR3aa: CASSFGQRRWETQYF
d_gene: TRBD1; v_gene: TRBV29-1; abundance: NA; j_gene: TRBJ1-2; CDR3nt: TGCAGCGTTGAAGCCCAGGGGGTTAGTGGCTACACCTTC; CDR3aa: CSVEAQGVSGYTF
d_gene: NA; v_gene: TRBV19; abundance: NA; j_gene: TRBJ2-7; CDR3nt: TGTGCCAGTAGTATAGCTAGAGCCTACGAGCAGTACTTC; CDR3aa: CASSIARAYEQYF
d_gene: TRBD2; v_gene: TRBV5-6; abundance: NA; j_gene: TRBJ2-7; CDR3nt: TGTGCCAGCAGCTTGGGTCGGACTAGCAGAAACTTC; CDR3aa: CASSLGRTSRNF
d_gene: TRBD2; v_gene: TRBV2; abundance: NA; j_gene: TRBJ2-1; CDR3nt: TGTGCCAGCAAGTTAGAGGGACTAGTATTGCCCAATGAGCAGTTCTTC; CDR3aa: CASKLEGLVLPNEQFF
d_gene: NA; v_gene: TRBV7-3; abundance: NA; j_gene: TRBJ2-1; CDR3nt: TGTGCCAGCAGCCTACACGGAGGTGTCGGGCAGGGGCGGGATGAGCAGTTCTTC; CDR3aa: CASSLHGGVGQGRDEQFF
d_gene: NA; v_gene: TRBV29-1; abundance: NA; j_gene: TRBJ1-2; CDR3nt: TGCAGCGTTGAACGGGGGGAAATCTGCACCTTC; CDR3aa: CSVERGEICTF
d_gene: TRBD2; v_gene: TRBV5-4; abundance: NA; j_gene: TRBJ2-2; CDR3nt: TGTGCCAGCAGCCCAGCCGGGACTAGGGATTTTGGCGGGGAGCTGTTTTTT; CDR3aa: CASSPAGTRDFGGELFF
d_gene: TRBD1; v_gene: TRBV18; abundance: NA; j_gene: TRBJ1-2; CDR3nt: TGTGCCAGCTCACCACGAGGGGGCGAAGATCACTATGGCTACACCTTC; CDR3aa: CASSPRGGEDHYGYTF